This T cell receptor beta chain was sequenced for a study of T cell repertoires in cytomegalovirus infection. Whole-study context: It was the public TCR beta signatures that indicated both CMV infection and matching HLA type.

This clonotype was detected only a few times. The antigen is undetermined. The CDR3 is 15 residues long. Germline assignment: CDR1 LNHDA and CDR2 SQIVND (reference sequence). Trimming left V 5 bases short and J 4 bases short, with 18 bases between. TCRdb reprocessed the reads via MiXCR and lists one record per CDR3 protein. The sample lists about 320,000 distinct CDR3 sequences, over 7.5% occurring once. Findings and limits, study-wide: Summed frequency of public TCR beta families distinguished CMV carriers with the relevant HLA. There were HLA-C-restricted CMV-specific TCR beta clonotypes dominating the ex vivo response.

The sequence derives from a human donor in good health (CMV status not recorded). Some clones in this sample may be carry-over from other donors' samples. The sequenced material came from PBMCs. This sequence joins TRBV19 and TRBJ2-7, with D perhaps TRBD1 or TRBD2 (6 bases each). The CDR3 DNA reads TGTGCCAGTAGTTGGACCGTACAGGGACTTTACGAGCAGTACTTC. Protein sequence: CASSWTVQGLYEQYF.